This TCR beta chain emerged from a study of blood T cell repertoires in COVID-19. The overall study: Researchers got acute and convalescent COVID-19 samples from the United States, Italy and Spain. PBMCs, B-cell-depleted T cells, or T cells provided the cDNA or gDNA that made up the material.

Under the authors' procedure: From reference gene primer amplification, estimates of nucleated cell counts were derived. Clones were read by immunoSEQ multiplex PCR, and TCRdb kept only the in-frame ones, dropping some. The D gene and trimming were derived from the DNA, and the V and J assignments and clone size from that table. The sample lists under 300,000 clones, around 82% occurring once. The germline V gene encodes CDR1 SGHVS and CDR2 FNYEAQ. V lost 5 bases, J lost 1 base, and 9 bases stayed unmatched. The CDR3 has 16 residues. This sequence was found in a woman in her forties or fifties who had recovered from COVID-19. The sample was peripheral blood. V gene TRBV7-6 combines with J gene TRBJ2-5; 8 nucleotides align to TRBD1. Here the CDR3 reads CASSLRTGFFQETQYF. CDR3 sequence (DNA): TGTGCCAGCAGCCTCAGGACAGGGTTTTTCCAAGAGACCCAGTACTTC.